This T cell receptor (beta chain) was captured in a study of cytomegalovirus exposure and HLA in healthy donors. J gave up 1 base and V 4 bases, and 11 bases lay outside the gene matches. Germline CDR1 and CDR2: SNHLY and FYNNEI. This CDR3 has 17 amino acids. Study-wide results and caveats: Most TCR beta V segments were productive about 87% or about 30% of the time in an earlier analysis.

This PCR relied on a set of 60 Vbeta primers and 13 Jbeta primers. In the study's own analysis: Later work found tens of millions of unique TCR beta chains, with some 11 million shared. Assay used: immunoSEQ multiplex PCR; TCRdb lists only in-frame clones, some missing. That table furnishes V, J and clone size, whereas the DNA furnished D and trimming. The repertoire includes approximately 100,000 clones, around four fifths of them detected once, and 1.5% to 2% sits in the top ten. To note about this clone: The antigen remains undetermined.

The sample taken for sequencing was PBMCs. The clonotype originates from a man aged 50 or older in good health and CMV-seronegative. The chain combines TRBV2 with TRBJ2-3; 7 bases map to TRBD2. CDR3 residues: CASSAGGSGARTDTQYF. DNA for the CDR3: TGTGCCAGCAGTGCCGGCGGGAGCGGGGCCCGCACAGATACGCAGTATTTT.